The present entry profiles one T cell receptor (beta chain) with its context. The data derive from a study of blood T cell repertoires in COVID-19. On the study more broadly: Samples taken during acute and convalescent COVID-19 were collected in the United States, Italy and Spain.

The CDR3 has 12 residues. CDR1 is MDHEN, CDR2 SYDVKM, per germline. J lost 8 bases, V lost 6 bases, and 4 bases had no gene match. Libraries were prepared by immunoSEQ multiplex PCR; TCRdb keeps only in-frame clonotypes and omits some of them. Of about 95,000 clones listed, roughly nine tenths are singletons. The rearrangement uses TRBV28 and TRBJ1-1, with TRBD1 matching over 9 bases. This receptor was obtained from a woman in her 70s with acute or convalescent COVID-19. Sequencing was performed on peripheral blood. CDR3 nucleotides: TGTGCCAGCAGCCGGGACAGGGTAGAAGCTTTCTTT. Its translation: CASSRDRVEAFF. The variable domain in full, completed from reference TRBV28 and TRBJ1-1, reads DVKVTQSSRYLVKRTGEKVFLECVQDMDHENMFWYRQDPGLGLRLIYFSYDVKMKEKGDIPEGYSVSREKKERFSLILESASTNQTSMYLCASSRDRVEAFFGQGTRLTVV.